This T cell receptor (beta chain) comes out of a study of blood T cell repertoires in COVID-19. Study details: Samples taken during acute and convalescent COVID-19 were collected in the United States, Italy and Spain. T cells, B-cell-depleted T cells, or PBMCs supplied cDNA or gDNA.

CDR3 length: 12 residues. V was pared by 4 bases and J by 6 bases, with 7 bases between. CDR1 and CDR2 from the germline V gene are LNHDA and SQIVND (reference sequence). Authors' methods: Reference gene primer amplification yielded estimated nucleated cell counts. The assay was immunoSEQ multiplex PCR, and TCRdb's table has in-frame clones only and misses some. V and J calls plus clone size are reproduced from that table; the DNA served to infer D and trimming. This table has approximately 96,000 clones, about 88% appearing once. The chain links TRBV19 to TRBJ1-5; D perhaps matches TRBD1 (6 bases). This sequence originates from an elderly woman with acute or convalescent COVID-19. The sequencing input was peripheral blood. Here the CDR3 reads CASSTGVQPQHF. The CDR3, as DNA: TGTGCCAGTAGTACAGGGGTTCAGCCCCAGCATTTT.